This T cell receptor beta chain appears in the sequencing data of a study of T cell repertoires in cytomegalovirus infection. Across the whole study: CMV epitopes used comprised recently identified HLA-C-restricted ones and well-studied HLA-B-restricted ones. The study, taken as a whole, reports: CMV carriers with the relevant HLA were identified by cumulative public TCR beta family frequency. What dominated the ex vivo response were HLA-C-restricted CMV-specific TCR beta clonotypes.

V gave up 5 bases and J gave up 5 bases; unmatched junction bases: 14. This CDR3 has 15 residues. The V gene's germline CDR1 is GTSNPN and CDR2 SVGIG (reference sequence). A single record per CDR3 protein comes from TCRdb applying MiXCR to the reads. The table includes some 100,000 distinct CDR3 sequences, around 29% detected once. Many counts were recorded for this clonotype. Its antigen is currently unknown. Sample: CD8+ T cells from cultured PBMCs, taken from culture after CMV antigen stimulation. The J gene is TRBJ2-5, the V gene TRBV30; the match to TRBD1 covers 7 bases. The clonotype comes from a human donor in good health (CMV status not recorded). Some clones in this sample may be carry-over from other donors' samples. The CDR3 DNA sequence: TGTGCCTGGCAACGGGACAGCCTGTTGGGTGAGACCCAGTACTTC. It yields the protein CAWQRDSLLGETQYF.